This TCR beta chain was found in a study of immune evolution from preneoplasia to lung adenocarcinoma (dated by TCRdb to the early 2020s). For the study in its entirety: No AAH lesions showed HLA loss of heterozygosity, compared with 7% of AIS, approximately 15% of MIA and around 35% of ADC lesions. The study used immune gene expression, TCR sequencing and multiplex immunofluorescence to profile the immune contexture of lung adenocarcinoma precursors and invasive adenocarcinoma. Resected precursor lesions (AAH, AIS, MIA) and invasive adenocarcinomas were compared against paired morphologically normal lung tissue. Sample size was determined by specimen availability and not by a prior power calculation. The immune data were combined with whole exome sequencing and methylation data from the same cohort of nodules. In total, the cohort included roughly 49 patients with pulmonary nodules, all of whom underwent surgical resection. TCR sequencing data were obtained from about 50 patients. According to the study, roughly 100 samples went through TCR sequencing. Class I HLA alleles were inferred from exome data with POLYSOLVER, and allele-specific HLA loss was detected with LOHHLA.

The patients had resection in Japan or China between the mid-2010s and the late 2010s. Two lung cancer pathologists independently reviewed H&E slides to confirm the histologic diagnosis of every case. To enrich premalignant or tumor cells for nucleic acid extraction, macro-dissection was performed after pathologic assessment. The AllPrep DNA/RNA FFPE Kit was used to isolate DNA from FFPE tissue. The immunoSEQ hsTCRbeta Kit was used to sequence TCR beta CDR3 regions from DNA. Regarding the original processing steps: TCR sequencing data were analysed with the ImmunoSEQ Analyzer. T cell clonality was defined as 1 minus Pielou's evenness, calculated on productive rearrangements. The inverse Simpson index, applied to productive templates, was used to measure T cell diversity. T cell density was defined as TCR beta template counts normalized to usable DNA, with usable DNA estimated by amplifying and sequencing housekeeping genes. Two-sided Kruskal-Wallis tests were used to compare TCR metrics across histologic stages. This immuneACCESS table, as held by TCRdb, lists in-frame sequences with V and J called but not all clones. Of the missing ones, under half trace to an unresolved V gene in checked studies; the others have no known cause. The V and J calls and clone size are taken from that table; D and trimming were inferred from the DNA. The sample contains 10,000 to 13,000 clones, 65% to 90% of them found a single time. The ten top clones hold more than 3% of the sample.

A note on this clone: There is no known antigen for this receptor. Base qualities were left out, and no much larger clone turns up one base away.

Study-level results and caveats: Findings were based on association rather than direct causation; larger cohorts with long-term follow-up and longitudinal biopsies were deemed needed. The highest clonality was observed in normal lung, whereas higher T cell density and diversity but lower clonality appeared to be present in later-stage lesions. Normal lung had the highest top T cell clone frequencies, which appeared to decline progressively from AAH through AIS, MIA and invasive adenocarcinoma. Because all patients were from Japan and China, applicability to Western populations was uncertain. T cell clonality was highest in KRAS-mutant nodules compared with EGFR-mutant or double wild-type lesions.

The CDR3 holds 13 amino acids from the cysteine to the phenylalanine. Only the CDR3 DNA stays, 39 bases, in frame from base 1. V trim: 8 bases; J trim: 1 base; unmatched bases: 0. The germline V gene encodes CDR1 MNHNY and CDR2 SVGAGI (reference sequence). The sequenced sample consisted of FFPE minimally invasive lung adenocarcinoma tissue. The cell subset or site label of this sample denotes: micro-invasive lung adenocarcinoma (MIA). This TCR was recovered from a person aged 65 to 85 with lung adenocarcinoma. The V and J segments used are TRBV6-6 and TRBJ2-2, and 8 junctional nucleotides match TRBD2. The CDR3 has the sequence CASLAGNTGELFF. The DNA reads as follows: TGTGCCAGCCTAGCGGGGAACACCGGGGAGCTGTTTTTT.